This T cell receptor (delta chain) was recovered during a study of γδ T cells in repeated Plasmodium falciparum infection. Turning to the study itself: Over roughly 640 days, donors received four mosquito-bite P. falciparum NF54 infections. The study's findings and limits: Vgamma9/Vdelta2+ repertoires stayed stably polyclonal over time and infection.

The germline V gene has CDR1 GEAIGNYY and CDR2 EKD. CDR3 size: 18 residues. The V gene lost 3 bases and the J gene lost 0 bases, with 14 bases spanning the gap. About this clone itself: The antigen is undetermined. This DNA's translation differs at residue 5 from TCRdb's protein, which comes from a much larger clone; a read error is likely, and the protein shown is translated from the DNA.

Gammadelta T cells were flow-sorted from PBMC into Vgamma9/Vdelta2+ and Vdelta2-negative populations for bulk analysis. TCRdb fed the multiplex PCR reads to CATT. The sample includes 90,000 or so delta-chain clones, more than 0.85% seen only once; the top ten take 9.5% to 10%. The chain joins TRDV2 to TRDJ3, with a tentative D call TRDD3 (5 bases). No J gene was available from TCRdb, and it was assigned here by a germline match of the DNA. Specimen: gamma-delta T cells from blood. The receptor's source is a pool of human donors (malaria-infected and uninfected, not separated). In DNA, the CDR3 is TGTGCCTGTGACGCCGTGGATATAAGCTCCTGGGACACCCGACAGATGTTTTTC. It yields the protein CACDAVDISSWDTRQMFF.